This TCR beta chain was recovered during a study of tissue T cells after allogeneic stem cell transplantation. Trimming took off 3 bases at V and 2 bases at J, with 11 bases between the two ends. Looked up from germline, CDR1 is SGHRS and CDR2 is YFSETQ. The CDR3 consists of 14 residues. Profiling relied on immunoSEQ multiplex PCR, and the TCRdb table lists in-frame clones only, not all of them. The sample consists of about 3,100 clones, 75% of them appearing once. Enrolled prospectively were adult allogeneic hematopoietic cell transplant recipients whose graft-versus-host disease was steroid-refractory.

This chain links TRBV5-1 with TRBJ2-5; a possible D gene is TRBD2 (6 bases). The sample here was small intestine tissue, taken at autopsy. The source of this sequence is a male patient at least 60 years old with steroid-refractory graft-versus-host disease after an allogeneic stem cell transplant. Some of these T cells may belong to the graft donor. CDR3 nucleotide sequence: TGCGCCAGCAGCTCGCGGGGCGGACAAGAGACCCAGTACTTC. Protein: CASSSRGGQETQYF.